These 11 T cell receptor beta chains originate from one sample sequenced in a study of cytomegalovirus exposure and HLA in healthy donors. The study ran its PCR with 60 Vbeta and 13 Jbeta primers. Profiled with immunoSEQ multiplex PCR; TCRdb holds only in-frame clones, not every one. Among under 170,000 clones listed, 60% to 85% were seen once. Sequenced material: PBMCs. The receptors were sampled from a man aged 50-60 years in good health and CMV-seropositive.

The chain combines TRBV15 with TRBJ2-1, with 8 nucleotides matching TRBD1. Germline V gene lookup returns CDR1 LNHNV and CDR2 YYDKDF (reference sequence). J lost 6 bases, V lost 0 bases, and 7 bases had no gene match. CDR3 length: 16 residues. For the CDR3, the DNA is TGTGCCACCAGCAGAGAATTTCCGGGACAGGTCAATGAGCAGTTCTTC. Translation gives CATSREFPGQVNEQFF.

The chain couples TRBV5-1 to TRBJ2-2, with 7 bases fitting TRBD1. The CDR3 runs to 18 residues. V lost 4 bases to trimming and J lost 4 bases; unmatched junction nucleotides: 16. Germline CDR1 is SGHRS and CDR2 is YFSETQ. The CDR3 region is CASSRPTGASSSTGELFF. CDR3 DNA: TGCGCCAGCAGCCGACCAACAGGGGCTAGTTCTAGCACCGGGGAGCTGTTTTTT. The complete variable domain, with remaining parts taken from reference TRBV5-1 and TRBJ2-2, reads KAGVTQTPRYLIKTRGQQVTLSCSPISGHRSVSWYQQTPGQGLQFLFEYFSETQRNKGNFPGRFSGRQFSNSRSEMNVSTLELGDSALYLCASSRPTGASSSTGELFFGEGSRLTVL.

In this sample, this clone turned up a few times. The chain couples TRBV7-9 to TRBJ2-5, with 8 bases identical to TRBD1. Looked up from germline, CDR1 is SEHNR and CDR2 is FQNEAQ (reference sequence). The CDR3 has 15 amino acids. J gave up 5 bases and V 5 bases, and 10 bases lay outside the gene matches. Here the CDR3 reads CASSGEGQGRETQYF. DNA for the CDR3: TGTGCCAGCAGCGGCGAAGGACAGGGTCGGGAGACCCAGTACTTC.

The chain links TRBV28 to TRBJ2-2, with D unclear. Germline V gene data show CDR1 as MDHEN and CDR2 as SYDVKM. V dropped 5 bases and J dropped 2 bases, with 6 bases sitting between them. This CDR3 spans 13 amino acids. CDR3 loop: CASSPSNTGELFF. The CDR3 coding sequence is TGTGCCAGCAGTCCAAGCAACACCGGGGAGCTGTTTTTT.

The chain joins TRBV5-5 to TRBJ2-1; TRBD1 aligns across 9 bases. Germline CDR1 and CDR2: SGHKS and YYEKEE (reference sequence). This CDR3 is 15 amino acids long. J gave up 4 bases and V 0 bases, and 2 bases lay outside the gene matches. CDR3 DNA: TGTGCCAGCAGCTTGGGGACAGGGGTTTACAATGAGCAGTTCTTC. It encodes CASSLGTGVYNEQFF.

This rearrangement joins TRBV19 to TRBJ2-4; no clear D. Germline V gene lookup returns CDR1 LNHDA and CDR2 SQIVND (reference sequence). V shed 0 bases and J shed 4 bases, with 10 bases lying between them. The CDR3 contains 15 residues. The CDR3 coding sequence is TGTGCCAGTAGTATAGATTTACGTCAGAAAAACATTCAGTACTTC. This codes for CASSIDLRQKNIQYF.

V is TRBV10-1 and J is TRBJ2-2; D is uncertain. This CDR3 is built from 13 residues. In germline, CDR1 is WNHNN, CDR2 SYGVQD (reference sequence). V dropped 3 bases and J dropped 7 bases, with 9 bases sitting between them. CDR3 coding DNA: TGCGCCAGCAGTGAAAGAATCGGCGGGGAGCTGTTTTTT. Translation: CASSERIGGELFF.

The V and J genes are TRBV5-1 and TRBJ1-1, with D possibly TRBD1 on 6 matching bases. Trimming removed 2 bases from V and 0 bases from J, with 11 bases in between. CDR3 length: 15 residues. Germline assignment: CDR1 SGHRS and CDR2 YFSETQ. CDR3 nucleotide sequence: TGCGCCAGCAGCTTCCCCAGGGGACTGAACACTGAAGCTTTCTTT. Its protein is CASSFPRGLNTEAFF.

The chain joins TRBV7-9 to TRBJ1-4; possible D gene TRBD1, 5 bases. The CDR3 spans 19 residues. V was shortened by 4 bases and J by 7 bases, with 28 bases between the two germline ends. Per germline, CDR1 SEHNR and CDR2 FQNEAQ (reference sequence). CDR3 sequence (DNA): TGTGCCAGCAGCTCGGGGGGGACCGCGGGCGAGTATCTCGGTGAAAAACTGTTTTTT. Amino acids: CASSSGGTAGEYLGEKLFF.

Remarks on this clone: The sample holds other DNA sequences that translate to the same CDR3. The rearrangement uses TRBV27 and TRBJ2-1; D is possibly TRBD2 (5 bases). Germline V gives CDR1 MNHEY, CDR2 SMNVEV (reference sequence). V lost 2 bases and J lost 0, with 8 bases in between. The CDR3 length is 15 residues. The CDR3 is CASSLSRGSYNEQFF. In DNA form, the CDR3 reads TGTGCCAGCAGTTTAAGTCGGGGCTCCTACAATGAGCAGTTCTTC.

V gene TRBV27 combines with J gene TRBJ1-1, with D perhaps TRBD1 (5 bases). The CDR3 has 15 residues. Trimming cost V 6 bases and J 1 base, with 15 bases left between them. CDR1 MNHEY and CDR2 SMNVEV come from the germline V gene (reference sequence). CDR3 loop: CASSNPRAPNTEAFF. CDR3 nucleotides: TGTGCCAGCAGCAATCCCAGGGCTCCGAACACTGAAGCTTTCTTT.